This TCR beta chain is from a study of T cells in Graves' hyperthyroidism and ophthalmopathy. This clonotype has at least ten counts. The CDR3 is 16 residues long. V shed 3 bases, J shed 2 bases, and the junction held 7 bases outside the gene matches. Per germline, CDR1 SGHRS and CDR2 YFSETQ. RNA transcripts yielded amplified TCR beta CDR3 regions. HTBI primers were used for first-round RT-PCR of the TCR CDR3. TCRdb independently ran MiXCR on the multiplex PCR reads; one entry per CDR3 protein. Of about 300,000 distinct CDR3 sequences in the sample, 15% to 20% were seen once. The chain carries TRBV5-1 and TRBJ2-3, with 9 bases aligning to TRBD2. Source material: blood. This receptor was taken from a man aged 50-59 years with Graves' ophthalmopathy. The CDR3 DNA is TGCGCCAGCAGCTCCGGGACTAGCCTCTTCACAGATACGCAGTATTTT. It is translated as CASSSGTSLFTDTQYF.